This entry is about one T cell receptor beta chain. V gave up 5 bases and J gave up 0 bases, with 17 bases separating them. CDR1 is MGHRA and CDR2 is YSYEKL in the germline V gene. The CDR3 extends over 16 amino acids. This record comes from a study of blood T cell repertoires in COVID-19. About the study: COVID-19 samples, acute and convalescent, were from the United States, Italy and Spain.

Only in-frame clones appear in the TCRdb table, and some are missing; sequencing was by immunoSEQ multiplex PCR. The sample records about 250,000 clones, 70% to 90% being singletons. The sample comprised peripheral blood. The sequence came from a woman in her 30s with COVID-19, enrolled during active disease. This chain connects TRBV4-1 to TRBJ2-7; D may be TRBD2 (6 bases). This CDR3 is CASSYRPGTVSYEQYF. CDR3 DNA sequence: TGCGCCAGCAGCTACCGTCCGGGGACTGTCTCCTACGAGCAGTACTTC.